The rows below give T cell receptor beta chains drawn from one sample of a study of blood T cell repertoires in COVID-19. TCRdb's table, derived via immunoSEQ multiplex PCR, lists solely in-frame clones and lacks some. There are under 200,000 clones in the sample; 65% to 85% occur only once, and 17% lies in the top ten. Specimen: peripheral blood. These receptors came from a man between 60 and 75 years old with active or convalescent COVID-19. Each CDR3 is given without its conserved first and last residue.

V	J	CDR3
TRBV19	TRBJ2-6	ASSIEQGFSGANVLT
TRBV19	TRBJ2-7	ASSRGLVGTSDSYEQY
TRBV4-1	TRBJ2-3	ASSLPGDTFTDTQY
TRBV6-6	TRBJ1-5	ASSKDSGGNQPQH
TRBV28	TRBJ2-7	ASSGTSGSYEQY
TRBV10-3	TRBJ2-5	AISESWGLGQETQY
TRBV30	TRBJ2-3	ASDRGTDTQY
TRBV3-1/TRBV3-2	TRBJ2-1	ASSTGTSGREQF
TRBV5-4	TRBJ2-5	ASSTGQGVGAQY
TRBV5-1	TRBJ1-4	ASSSGNVNEKLF
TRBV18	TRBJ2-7	ASSPGRDEQY
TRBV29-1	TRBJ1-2	SVDPDGGYT
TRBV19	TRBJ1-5	ASSSTGGNQPQH
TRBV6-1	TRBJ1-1	ASSESRVDTEAF
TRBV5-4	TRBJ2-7	ASSLPTGSYEQY
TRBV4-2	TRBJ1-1	ASSHLTGGTEAF
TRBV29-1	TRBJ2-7	SAYSYLSYEQY
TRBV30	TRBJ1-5	AWSDTPDQPQH
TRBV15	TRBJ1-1	ATSRGRGRGTEAF
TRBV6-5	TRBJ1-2	ASSSDRFYGYT